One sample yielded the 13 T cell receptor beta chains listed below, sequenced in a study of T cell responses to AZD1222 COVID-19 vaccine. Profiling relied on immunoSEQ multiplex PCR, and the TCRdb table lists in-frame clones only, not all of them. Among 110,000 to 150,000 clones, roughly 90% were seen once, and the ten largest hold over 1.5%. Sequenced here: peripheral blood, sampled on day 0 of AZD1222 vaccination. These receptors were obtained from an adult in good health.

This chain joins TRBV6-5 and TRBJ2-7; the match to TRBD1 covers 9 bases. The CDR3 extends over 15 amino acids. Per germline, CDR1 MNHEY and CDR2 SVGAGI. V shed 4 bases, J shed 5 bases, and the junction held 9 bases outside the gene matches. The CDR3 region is CASSSPGQGYHEQYF. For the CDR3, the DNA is TGTGCCAGCAGTTCCCCGGGACAGGGTTATCACGAGCAGTACTTC.

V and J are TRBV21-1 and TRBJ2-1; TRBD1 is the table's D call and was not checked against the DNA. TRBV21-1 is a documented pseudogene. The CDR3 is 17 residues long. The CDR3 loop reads CASSNRFRDRGYNEQFF. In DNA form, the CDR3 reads TGTGCCAGCAGCAACAGATTCCGGGACAGGGGTTACAATGAGCAGTTCTTC.

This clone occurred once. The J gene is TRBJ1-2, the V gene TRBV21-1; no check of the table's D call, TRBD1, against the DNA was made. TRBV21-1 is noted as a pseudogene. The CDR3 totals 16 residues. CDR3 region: CASSTLGGQGALGYTF. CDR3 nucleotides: TGTGCCAGCAGCACTTTGGGGGGACAGGGGGCGCTTGGCTACACCTTC.

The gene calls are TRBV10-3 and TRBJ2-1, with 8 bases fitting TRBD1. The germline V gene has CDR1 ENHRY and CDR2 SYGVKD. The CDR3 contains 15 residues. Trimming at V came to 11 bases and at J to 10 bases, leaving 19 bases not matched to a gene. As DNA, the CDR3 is TGTGCCGTCGGGACAGGAGGTAAGACGTATAGGGAGCAGTTCTTC. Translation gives CAVGTGGKTYREQFF.

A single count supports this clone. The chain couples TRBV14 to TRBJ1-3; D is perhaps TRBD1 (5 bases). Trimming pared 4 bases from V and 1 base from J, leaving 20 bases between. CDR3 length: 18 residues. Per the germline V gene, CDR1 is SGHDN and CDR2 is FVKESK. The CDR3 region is CASSPGTTTPGSGNTIYF. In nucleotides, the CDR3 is TGTGCCAGCAGCCCCGGGACTACTACTCCCGGGTCTGGAAACACCATATATTTT.

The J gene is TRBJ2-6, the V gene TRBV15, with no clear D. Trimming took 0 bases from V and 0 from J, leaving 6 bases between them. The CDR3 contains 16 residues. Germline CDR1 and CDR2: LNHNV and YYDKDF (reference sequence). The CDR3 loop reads CATSRDVNSGANVLTF. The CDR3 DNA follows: TGTGCCACCAGCAGAGATGTCAACTCTGGGGCCAACGTCCTGACTTTC. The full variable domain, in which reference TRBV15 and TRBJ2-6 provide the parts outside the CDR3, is DAMVIQNPRYQVTQFGKPVTLSCSQTLNHNVMYWYQQKSSQAPKLLFHYYDKDFNNEADTPDNFQSRRPNTSFCFLDIRSPGLGDTAMYLCATSRDVNSGANVLTFGAGSRLTVL.

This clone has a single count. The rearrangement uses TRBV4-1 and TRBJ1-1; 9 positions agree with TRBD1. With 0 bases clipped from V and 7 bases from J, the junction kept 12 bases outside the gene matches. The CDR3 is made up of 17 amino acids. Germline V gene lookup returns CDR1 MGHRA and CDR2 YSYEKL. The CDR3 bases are TGCGCCAGCAGCCAAGATATGGGCCGGGACAGGGTGGGTGAAGCTTTCTTT. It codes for CASSQDMGRDRVGEAFF.

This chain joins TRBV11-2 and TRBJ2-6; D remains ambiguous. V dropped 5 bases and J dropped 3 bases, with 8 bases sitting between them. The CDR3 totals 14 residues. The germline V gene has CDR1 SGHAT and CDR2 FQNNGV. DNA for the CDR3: TGTGCCAGCAGCCGCGTTCGTGGGGCCAACGTCCTGACTTTC. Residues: CASSRVRGANVLTF.

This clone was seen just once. The DNA of the CDR3 is TGTGCCAGCAGTTTAGGGCCGAACACCGGGGAGCTGTTTTTT. Its translation: CASSLGPNTGELFF. The rearrangement links TRBV27 to TRBJ2-2; D call uncertain. This CDR3 spans 14 amino acids. Trimming removed 2 bases from V and 0 bases from J, with 4 bases in between. Germline CDR1 MNHEY, CDR2 SMNVEV (reference sequence).

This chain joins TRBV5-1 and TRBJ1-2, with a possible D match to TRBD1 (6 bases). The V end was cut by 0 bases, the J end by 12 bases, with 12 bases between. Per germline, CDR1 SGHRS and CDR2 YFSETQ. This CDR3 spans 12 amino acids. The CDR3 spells CASSLVGGDDTF. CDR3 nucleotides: TGCGCCAGCAGCTTGGTAGGGGGGGACGACACCTTC.

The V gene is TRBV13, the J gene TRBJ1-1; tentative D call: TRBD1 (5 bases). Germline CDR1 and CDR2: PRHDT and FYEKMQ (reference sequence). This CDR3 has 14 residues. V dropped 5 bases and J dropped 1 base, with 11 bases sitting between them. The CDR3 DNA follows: TGTGCCAGCAGCCTCGGGGCAGAGAACACTGAAGCTTTCTTT. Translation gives CASSLGAENTEAFF.

In DNA form, the CDR3 reads TGTGCCAGCAGCTTAGCCGGATTGAAGGGTAGCAATCAGCCCCAGCATTTT. This encodes CASSLAGLKGSNQPQHF. The chain recombines TRBV7-2 with TRBJ1-5; D uncertain. Germline CDR1 reads SGHTA; CDR2 reads FQGNSA. CDR3 length: 17 residues. V was pared by 0 bases and J by 0 bases, with 12 bases between.

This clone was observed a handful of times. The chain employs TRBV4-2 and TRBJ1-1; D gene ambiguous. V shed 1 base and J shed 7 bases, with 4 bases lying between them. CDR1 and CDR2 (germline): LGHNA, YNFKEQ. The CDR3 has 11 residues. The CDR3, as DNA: TGTGCCAGCAGCCAAGGGTTTGAAGCTTTCTTT. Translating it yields CASSQGFEAFF.